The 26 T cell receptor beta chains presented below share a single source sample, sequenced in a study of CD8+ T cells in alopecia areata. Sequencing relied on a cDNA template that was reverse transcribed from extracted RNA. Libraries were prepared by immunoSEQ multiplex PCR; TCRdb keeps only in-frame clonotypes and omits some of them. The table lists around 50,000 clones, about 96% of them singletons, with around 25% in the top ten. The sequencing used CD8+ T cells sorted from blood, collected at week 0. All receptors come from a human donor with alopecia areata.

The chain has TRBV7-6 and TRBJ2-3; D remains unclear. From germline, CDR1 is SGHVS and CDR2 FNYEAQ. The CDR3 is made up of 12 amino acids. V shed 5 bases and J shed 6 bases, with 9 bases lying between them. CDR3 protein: CASSARMDTQYF. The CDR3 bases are TGTGCCAGCAGCGCTAGGATGGATACGCAGTATTTT.

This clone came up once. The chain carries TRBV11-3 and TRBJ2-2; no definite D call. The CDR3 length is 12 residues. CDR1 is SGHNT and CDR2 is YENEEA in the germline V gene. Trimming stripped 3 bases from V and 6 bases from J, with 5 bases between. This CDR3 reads CASSFSSGELFF. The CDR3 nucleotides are TGTGCCAGCAGCTTCAGTTCCGGGGAGCTGTTTTTT.

The CDR3 DNA is TGTGCCAGCAGCCGGGACAAATCGGGGCCGAATGAGCAGTTCTTC. Translated, it gives CASSRDKSGPNEQFF. V usage is TRBV11-1 and J usage is TRBJ2-1; possible D gene TRBD1, 6 bases. Per the germline V gene, CDR1 is SGHAT and CDR2 is FQDESV (reference sequence). With 5 bases removed from V and 7 bases from J, the gap between germline ends came to 18 bases. CDR3 length: 15 amino acids.

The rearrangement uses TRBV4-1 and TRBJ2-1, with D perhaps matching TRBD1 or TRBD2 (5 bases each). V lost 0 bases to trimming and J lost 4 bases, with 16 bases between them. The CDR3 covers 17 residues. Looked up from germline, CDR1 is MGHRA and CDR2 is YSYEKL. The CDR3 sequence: CASSQEGKGTAYNEQFF. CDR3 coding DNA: TGCGCCAGCAGCCAAGAGGGGAAAGGGACGGCTTACAATGAGCAGTTCTTC.

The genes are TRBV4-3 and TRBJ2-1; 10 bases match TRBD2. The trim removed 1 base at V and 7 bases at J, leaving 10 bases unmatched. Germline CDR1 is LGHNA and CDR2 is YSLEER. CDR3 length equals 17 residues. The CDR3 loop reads CASSQATAGGPENEQFF. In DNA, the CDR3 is TGCGCCAGCAGCCAAGCGACAGCGGGGGGGCCGGAGAATGAGCAGTTCTTC.

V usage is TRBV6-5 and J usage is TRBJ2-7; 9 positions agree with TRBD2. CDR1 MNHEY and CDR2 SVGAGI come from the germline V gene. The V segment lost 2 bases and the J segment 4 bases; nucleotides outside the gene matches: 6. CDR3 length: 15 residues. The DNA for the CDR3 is TGTGCCAGCAGTTACGGGAGCGGGGGGAGGTACGAGCAGTACTTC. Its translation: CASSYGSGGRYEQYF.

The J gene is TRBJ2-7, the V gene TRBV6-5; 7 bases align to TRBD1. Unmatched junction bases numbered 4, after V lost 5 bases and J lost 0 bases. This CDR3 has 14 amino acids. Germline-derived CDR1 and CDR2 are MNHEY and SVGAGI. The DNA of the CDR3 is TGTGCCAGCAGTACAGGACAGGTCTCCTACGAGCAGTACTTC. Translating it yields CASSTGQVSYEQYF.

CDR3 bases: TGCGCCAGCAGCCAAGAGGGACACTACTCCTCTCTGGGTGGGGCCAACGTCCTGACTTTC. Translating it yields CASSQEGHYSSLGGANVLTF. The chain links TRBV4-1 to TRBJ2-6, with D perhaps matching TRBD1 (6 bases). Trimming pared 0 bases from V and 3 bases from J, leaving 21 bases between. The CDR3 runs to 20 residues. Germline loops: CDR1 MGHRA, CDR2 YSYEKL.

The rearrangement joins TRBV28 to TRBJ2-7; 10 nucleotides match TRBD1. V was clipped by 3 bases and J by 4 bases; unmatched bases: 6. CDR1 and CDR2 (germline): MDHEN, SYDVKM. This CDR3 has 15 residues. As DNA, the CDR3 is TGTGCCAGCAGTTTGGACGGGACAGGGGAATACGAGCAGTACTTC. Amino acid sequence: CASSLDGTGEYEQYF.

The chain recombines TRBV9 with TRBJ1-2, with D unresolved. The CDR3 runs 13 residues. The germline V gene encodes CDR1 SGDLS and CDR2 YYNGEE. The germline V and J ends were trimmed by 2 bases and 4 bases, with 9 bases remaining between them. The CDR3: CASSVEVGYGYTF. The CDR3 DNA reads TGTGCCAGCAGCGTCGAAGTAGGCTATGGCTACACCTTC.

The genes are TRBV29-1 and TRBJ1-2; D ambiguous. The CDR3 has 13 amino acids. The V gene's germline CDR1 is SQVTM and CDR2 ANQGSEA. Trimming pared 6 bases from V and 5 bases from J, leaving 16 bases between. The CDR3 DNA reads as TGCAGCGTCGAGGGCCCGGACGATTATGGCTACACCTTC. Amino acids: CSVEGPDDYGYTF.

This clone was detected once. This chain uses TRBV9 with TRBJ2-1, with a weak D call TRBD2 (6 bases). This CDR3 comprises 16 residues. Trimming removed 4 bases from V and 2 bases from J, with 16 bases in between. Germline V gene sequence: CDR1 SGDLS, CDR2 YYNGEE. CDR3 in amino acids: CASSRPGGFTYNEQFF. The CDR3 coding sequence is TGTGCCAGCAGCCGACCTGGGGGGTTTACCTACAATGAGCAGTTCTTC.

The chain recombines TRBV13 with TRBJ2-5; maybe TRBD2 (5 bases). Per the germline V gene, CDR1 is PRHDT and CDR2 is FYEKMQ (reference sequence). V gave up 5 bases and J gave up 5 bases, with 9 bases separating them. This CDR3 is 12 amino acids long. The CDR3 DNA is TGTGCCAGCAGCCGGGAACGGGAGACCCAGTACTTC. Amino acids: CASSRERETQYF.

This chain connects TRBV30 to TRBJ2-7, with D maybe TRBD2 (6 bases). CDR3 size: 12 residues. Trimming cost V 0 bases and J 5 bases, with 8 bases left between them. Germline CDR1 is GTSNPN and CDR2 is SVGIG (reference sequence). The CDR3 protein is CAWSVRGDEQYF. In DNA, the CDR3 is TGTGCCTGGAGTGTCCGCGGGGACGAGCAGTACTTC.

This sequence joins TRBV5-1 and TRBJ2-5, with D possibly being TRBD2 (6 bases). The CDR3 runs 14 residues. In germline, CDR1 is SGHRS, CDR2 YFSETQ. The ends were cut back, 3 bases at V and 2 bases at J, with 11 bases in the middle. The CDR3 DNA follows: TGCGCCAGCAGCTCTGCGGGGTATCAAGAGACCCAGTACTTC. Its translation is CASSSAGYQETQYF.

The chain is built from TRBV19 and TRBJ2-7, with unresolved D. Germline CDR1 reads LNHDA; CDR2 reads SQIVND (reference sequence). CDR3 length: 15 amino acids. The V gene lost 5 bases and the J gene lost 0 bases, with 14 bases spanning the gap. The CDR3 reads CASSLNGRSSYEQYF. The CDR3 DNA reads TGTGCCAGTAGTTTAAACGGACGGAGCTCCTACGAGCAGTACTTC.

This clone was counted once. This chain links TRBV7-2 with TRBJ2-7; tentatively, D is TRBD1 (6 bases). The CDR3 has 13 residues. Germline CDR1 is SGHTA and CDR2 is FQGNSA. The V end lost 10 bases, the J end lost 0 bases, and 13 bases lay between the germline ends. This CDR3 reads CATRGLDSYEQYF. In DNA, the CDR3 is TGTGCCACCAGGGGATTAGACTCCTACGAGCAGTACTTC.

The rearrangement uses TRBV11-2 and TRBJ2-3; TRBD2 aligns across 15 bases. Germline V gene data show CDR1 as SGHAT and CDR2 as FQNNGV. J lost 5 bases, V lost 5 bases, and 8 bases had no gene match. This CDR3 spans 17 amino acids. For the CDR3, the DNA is TGTGCCAGCAGCCCAGGACTAGCGGGGGGGCTTGGAGATACGCAGTATTTT. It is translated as CASSPGLAGGLGDTQYF. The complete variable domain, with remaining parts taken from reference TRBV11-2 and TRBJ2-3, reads EAGVAQSPRYKIIEKRQSVAFWCNPISGHATLYWYQQILGQGPKLLIQFQNNGVVDDSQLPKDRFSAERLKGVDSTLKIQPAKLEDSAVYLCASSPGLAGGLGDTQYFGPGTRLTVL.

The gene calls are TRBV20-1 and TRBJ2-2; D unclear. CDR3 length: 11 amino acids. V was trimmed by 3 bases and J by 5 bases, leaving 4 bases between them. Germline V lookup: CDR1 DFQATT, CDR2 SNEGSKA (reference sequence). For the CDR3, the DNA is TGCAGTGCTAGTGGGACCGGGGAGCTGTTTTTT. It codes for CSASGTGELFF.

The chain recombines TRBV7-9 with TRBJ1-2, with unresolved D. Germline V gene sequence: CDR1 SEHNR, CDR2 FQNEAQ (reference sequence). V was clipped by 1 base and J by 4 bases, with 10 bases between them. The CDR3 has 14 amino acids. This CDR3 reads CASSLDLGSYGYTF. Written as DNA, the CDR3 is TGTGCCAGCAGCTTAGATCTGGGGAGCTATGGCTACACCTTC.

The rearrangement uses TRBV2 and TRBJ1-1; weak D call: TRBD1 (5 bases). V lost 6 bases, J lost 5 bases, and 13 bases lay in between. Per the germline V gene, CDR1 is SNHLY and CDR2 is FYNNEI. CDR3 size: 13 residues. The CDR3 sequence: CASRPGLSTEAFF. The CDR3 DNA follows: TGTGCCAGCAGACCAGGGCTATCGACTGAAGCTTTCTTT.

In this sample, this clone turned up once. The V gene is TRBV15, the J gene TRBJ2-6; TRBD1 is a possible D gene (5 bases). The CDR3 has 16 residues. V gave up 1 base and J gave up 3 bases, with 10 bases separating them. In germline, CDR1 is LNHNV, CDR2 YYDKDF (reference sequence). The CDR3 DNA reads TGTGCCACCAGCAGAGCATCAGGGTTTGGGGCCAACGTCCTGACTTTC. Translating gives CATSRASGFGANVLTF.

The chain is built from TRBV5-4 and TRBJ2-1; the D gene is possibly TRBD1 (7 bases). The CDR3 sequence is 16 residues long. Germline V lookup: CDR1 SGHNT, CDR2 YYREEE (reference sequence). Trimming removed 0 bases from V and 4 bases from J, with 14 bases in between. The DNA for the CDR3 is TGTGCCAGCAGCTTGGGTACAGGGGCGGGGTACAATGAGCAGTTCTTC. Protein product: CASSLGTGAGYNEQFF.

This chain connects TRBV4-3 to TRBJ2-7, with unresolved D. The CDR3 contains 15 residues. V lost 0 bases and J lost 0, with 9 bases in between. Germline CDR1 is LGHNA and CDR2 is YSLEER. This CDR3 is CASSQEWSPSYEQYF. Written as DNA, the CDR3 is TGCGCCAGCAGCCAAGAATGGTCTCCCTCCTACGAGCAGTACTTC.

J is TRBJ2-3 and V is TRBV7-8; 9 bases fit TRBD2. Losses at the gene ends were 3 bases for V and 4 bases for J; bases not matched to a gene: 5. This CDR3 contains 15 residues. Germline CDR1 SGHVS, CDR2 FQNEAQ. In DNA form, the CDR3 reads TGTGCCAGCAGCTTCGTCGGGACTAGCTCAGATACGCAGTATTTT. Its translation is CASSFVGTSSDTQYF. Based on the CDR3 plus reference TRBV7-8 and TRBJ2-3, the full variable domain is GAGVSQSPRYKVAKRGQDVALRCDPISGHVSLFWYQQALGQGPEFLTYFQNEAQLDKSGLPSDRFFAERPEGSVSTLKIQRTQQEDSAVYLCASSFVGTSSDTQYFGPGTRLTVL.

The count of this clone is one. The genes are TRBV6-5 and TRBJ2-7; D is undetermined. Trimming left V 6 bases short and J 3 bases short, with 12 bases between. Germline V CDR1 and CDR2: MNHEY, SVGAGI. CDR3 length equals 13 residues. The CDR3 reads CASRPDRFYEQYF. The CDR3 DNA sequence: TGTGCCAGCAGACCGGACCGCTTCTACGAGCAGTACTTC.